This TCR beta chain was identified during a study of shared clonotypes between healthy human individuals. In the study overall: Researchers assigned three CD4 naive, three CD4 memory, two CD8 naive and one CD8 memory plate to each donor.

This table comes from immunoSEQ multiplex PCR, and its TCRdb copy is limited to in-frame clones, with some not included. Among under 2.5 million clones listed, 92% were seen once. CD4+ cells underwent separation, giving CD45RA+ naive and CD45RA-negative memory subsets. Germline V gives CDR1 MNHEY, CDR2 SMNVEV (reference sequence). Trimming removed 7 bases at V and 3 bases at J, with 7 bases between. The CDR3 runs to 12 residues. The rearrangement links TRBV27 to TRBJ1-5; the D is unclear. The TCR originated in a young man in good health. Some clones in this sample may be carry-over from other donors' samples. Material for sequencing was naive CD4+ T cells from PBMCs. The sample's subset: CD45RA+ positively selected. The CDR3 protein is CASMGFNQPQHF. CDR3 nucleotides: TGTGCCAGCATGGGTTTCAATCAGCCCCAGCATTTT.